What follows is one TCR beta chain and its context. This sample is part of a study of blood T cell repertoires in COVID-19. Across the whole study: Spain, Italy and the United States supplied samples that represented acute and convalescent COVID-19. The analysed material was cDNA or gDNA that came from T cells, B-cell-depleted T cells, or PBMCs.

Original handling: Reference gene primer amplification yielded estimated nucleated cell counts. The data were produced by immunoSEQ multiplex PCR, yet TCRdb's version contains in-frame clones alone and is incomplete. V and J calls and clone size come straight from that table; D and trimming were deduced from the DNA. The table lists 250,000 to 300,000 clones, approximately 86% of them singletons. This CDR3 has 20 residues. V shed 7 bases and J 4 bases; nucleotides not matched to a gene: 21. Germline CDR1 reads SNHLY; CDR2 reads FYNNEI. The sequenced material came from peripheral blood. This chain uses TRBV2 with TRBJ1-6; 8 bases are shared with TRBD1. This TCR derives from a man aged 30 to 39 with active or convalescent COVID-19. The CDR3 nucleotides read TGTGCCAGCACGTTCAGGCCAGGGGGCACCTCTTCTTCTTATAATTCACCCCTCCACTTT. Translation gives CASTFRPGGTSSSYNSPLHF.